A selection of T cell receptor beta chains follows, all from one sample in a study of control samples from healthy donors and cancer patients. Data came from immunoSEQ multiplex PCR; TCRdb stores just in-frame clones and leaves some out. The repertoire holds some 150,000 clones, with more than 85% as singletons. Sequenced material: blood. These receptor sequences come from a man younger than 45 in good health. Each CDR3 is given with its conserved first and last residue. A D gene is named only where the DNA matches it firmly. Expanded clones get a size class; other rows say once, few or many, or leave the size out.

abundance: -
d_gene: -
j_gene: TRBJ1-1
v_gene: TRBV3-1/TRBV3-2
CDR3aa: CASSQGIKTEAFF
CDR3nt: TGTGCCAGCAGCCAAGGGATAAAAACTGAAGCTTTCTTT

abundance: -
d_gene: -
j_gene: TRBJ1-3
v_gene: TRBV5-4
CDR3aa: CASSPRVGGNTIYF
CDR3nt: TGTGCCAGCAGCCCCAGGGTTGGTGGAAACACCATATATTTT

abundance: -
d_gene: TRBD1
j_gene: TRBJ1-5
v_gene: TRBV10-3
CDR3aa: CAISELPGQGQPQHF
CDR3nt: TGTGCCATCAGTGAGTTGCCGGGACAGGGCCAGCCCCAGCATTTT

abundance: -
d_gene: -
j_gene: TRBJ2-2
v_gene: TRBV7-2
CDR3aa: CASSLGPFRVHTGELFF
CDR3nt: TGTGCCAGCAGCTTAGGGCCATTCAGGGTCCACACCGGGGAGCTGTTTTTT

abundance: -
d_gene: TRBD1
j_gene: TRBJ1-2
v_gene: TRBV18
CDR3aa: CASSPEGQVNYGYTF
CDR3nt: TGTGCCAGCTCACCTGAGGGACAGGTTAACTATGGCTACACCTTC

abundance: -
d_gene: -
j_gene: TRBJ1-2
v_gene: TRBV28
CDR3aa: CASRAGPSNYGYTF
CDR3nt: TGTGCCAGCAGAGCAGGGCCCTCTAACTATGGCTACACCTTC

abundance: -
d_gene: -
j_gene: TRBJ2-3
v_gene: TRBV19
CDR3aa: CASTEGPDTQYF
CDR3nt: TGTGCCAGTACAGAGGGACCAGATACGCAGTATTTT

abundance: once
d_gene: TRBD1
j_gene: TRBJ1-2
v_gene: TRBV12-3/TRBV12-4
CDR3aa: CASSLAQGAHTF
CDR3nt: TGTGCCAGCAGTTTAGCTCAGGGGGCCCACACCTTC

abundance: -
d_gene: -
j_gene: TRBJ1-1
v_gene: TRBV19
CDR3aa: CASSMSNTEAFF
CDR3nt: TGTGCCAGTAGTATGTCGAACACTGAAGCTTTCTTT

abundance: -
d_gene: -
j_gene: TRBJ1-3
v_gene: TRBV9
CDR3aa: CASSGPGFSGNTIYF
CDR3nt: TGTGCCAGCAGCGGCCCAGGGTTCTCTGGAAACACCATATATTTT

abundance: -
d_gene: -
j_gene: TRBJ1-1
v_gene: TRBV19
CDR3aa: CASTRGLNTEAFF
CDR3nt: TGTGCCAGTACTAGGGGACTGAACACTGAAGCTTTCTTT

abundance: -
d_gene: TRBD1
j_gene: TRBJ1-4
v_gene: TRBV4-1
CDR3aa: CASSQTPGTGREKLFF
CDR3nt: TGCGCCAGCAGCCAAACTCCCGGGACAGGGAGGGAAAAACTGTTTTTT

abundance: many
d_gene: -
j_gene: TRBJ2-1
v_gene: TRBV9
CDR3aa: CASSSRDAPYNEQFF
CDR3nt: TGTGCCAGCAGCTCCCGGGACGCCCCCTACAATGAGCAGTTCTTC

abundance: -
d_gene: TRBD1
j_gene: TRBJ1-1
v_gene: TRBV10-3
CDR3aa: CAISPGGLGNTEAFF
CDR3nt: TGTGCCATCAGCCCAGGGGGTTTGGGGAACACTGAAGCTTTCTTT

abundance: -
d_gene: -
j_gene: TRBJ1-5
v_gene: TRBV7-6
CDR3aa: CASSPVPSTDAQHF
CDR3nt: TGTGCCAGCAGCCCCGTTCCGTCGACAGATGCCCAGCATTTT

abundance: -
d_gene: TRBD1
j_gene: TRBJ1-3
v_gene: TRBV5-6
CDR3aa: CASSLDVQGANTIYF
CDR3nt: TGTGCCAGCAGCTTGGACGTACAGGGGGCTAACACCATATATTTT

abundance: -
d_gene: TRBD2
j_gene: TRBJ2-1
v_gene: TRBV27
CDR3aa: CASRGLAGVSSYNEQFF
CDR3nt: TGTGCCAGCAGGGGACTAGCGGGGGTCAGCTCCTACAATGAGCAGTTCTTC

abundance: few
d_gene: -
j_gene: TRBJ1-4
v_gene: TRBV5-1
CDR3aa: CASSLGSGAEKLFF
CDR3nt: TGCGCCAGCAGCTTGGGGTCAGGGGCTGAAAAACTGTTTTTT

abundance: -
d_gene: TRBD1
j_gene: TRBJ1-6
v_gene: TRBV6-1
CDR3aa: CASSAVITGGAGNSPLHF
CDR3nt: TGTGCCAGCAGTGCCGTGATTACAGGGGGCGCAGGGAATTCACCCCTCCACTTT

abundance: -
d_gene: TRBD1
j_gene: TRBJ1-1
v_gene: TRBV15
CDR3aa: CATRPDRGGTEAFF
CDR3nt: TGTGCCACCAGGCCGGACAGGGGTGGCACTGAAGCTTTCTTT

abundance: -
d_gene: TRBD2
j_gene: TRBJ2-3
v_gene: TRBV7-9
CDR3aa: CASKTSGATDTQYF
CDR3nt: TGTGCCAGCAAGACTAGCGGGGCCACGGATACGCAGTATTTT

abundance: once
d_gene: TRBD1
j_gene: TRBJ1-1
v_gene: TRBV12-5
CDR3aa: CASGPITGGRAGTEAFF
CDR3nt: TGTGCTAGTGGGCCAATAACAGGGGGGCGCGCGGGGACTGAAGCTTTCTTT

abundance: -
d_gene: -
j_gene: TRBJ2-7
v_gene: TRBV27
CDR3aa: CASRSNGNYEQYF
CDR3nt: TGTGCCAGCAGATCCAACGGAAACTACGAGCAGTACTTC

abundance: -
d_gene: -
j_gene: TRBJ1-2
v_gene: TRBV2
CDR3aa: CASSSSSFNYGYTF
CDR3nt: TGTGCCAGCAGTTCTTCCAGTTTTAACTATGGCTACACCTTC

abundance: -
d_gene: -
j_gene: TRBJ2-1
v_gene: TRBV19
CDR3aa: CASSIGGSNYNEQFF
CDR3nt: TGTGCCAGTAGTATAGGAGGTTCGAACTACAATGAGCAGTTCTTC

abundance: -
d_gene: -
j_gene: TRBJ2-1
v_gene: TRBV27
CDR3aa: CASSLQTGPSSYNEQFF
CDR3nt: TGTGCCAGCAGTTTGCAAACAGGGCCCAGCTCCTACAATGAGCAGTTCTTC

abundance: -
d_gene: TRBD1
j_gene: TRBJ1-1
v_gene: TRBV6-5
CDR3aa: CASSKQGITEAFF
CDR3nt: TGTGCCAGCAGTAAACAGGGGATCACTGAAGCTTTCTTT

abundance: -
d_gene: -
j_gene: TRBJ1-1
v_gene: TRBV28
CDR3aa: CASKPGRFTEAFF
CDR3nt: TGTGCCAGCAAACCTGGACGGTTCACTGAAGCTTTCTTT

abundance: -
d_gene: TRBD2
j_gene: TRBJ2-5
v_gene: TRBV7-8
CDR3aa: CASSTGLAGGQETQYF
CDR3nt: TGTGCCAGCAGCACTGGACTAGCGGGGGGACAAGAGACCCAGTACTTC

abundance: once
d_gene: TRBD2
j_gene: TRBJ2-3
v_gene: TRBV5-1
CDR3aa: CASSLASGGRTTDTQYF
CDR3nt: TGCGCCAGCAGCTTGGCTAGCGGGGGCCGAACCACAGATACGCAGTATTTT

abundance: -
d_gene: -
j_gene: TRBJ1-1
v_gene: TRBV2
CDR3aa: CAIGQSRAEAFF
CDR3nt: TGTGCCATCGGACAGTCAAGGGCTGAAGCTTTCTTT

abundance: -
d_gene: TRBD2
j_gene: TRBJ2-3
v_gene: TRBV2
CDR3aa: CASRSSGGVTDTQYF
CDR3nt: TGTGCCAGCAGATCTAGCGGGGGGGTCACAGATACGCAGTATTTT

abundance: -
d_gene: TRBD1
j_gene: TRBJ2-2
v_gene: TRBV19
CDR3aa: CASRRTGGNTGELFF
CDR3nt: TGTGCCAGTAGGAGGACAGGGGGGAACACCGGGGAGCTGTTTTTT

abundance: -
d_gene: -
j_gene: TRBJ2-2
v_gene: TRBV21-1
CDR3aa: CASSKVTGGPYTGELFF
CDR3nt: TGTGCCAGCAGCAAAGTTACGGGGGGGCCTTACACCGGGGAGCTGTTTTTT

abundance: -
d_gene: -
j_gene: TRBJ1-1
v_gene: TRBV18
CDR3aa: CASSPYQGSGRTTEAFF
CDR3nt: TGTGCCAGCTCACCCTACCAAGGGTCAGGGAGGACCACTGAAGCTTTCTTT

abundance: -
d_gene: -
j_gene: TRBJ2-1
v_gene: TRBV5-1
CDR3aa: CASAFEGSSYNEQFF
CDR3nt: TGCGCCAGCGCCTTCGAGGGGAGCTCCTACAATGAGCAGTTCTTC

abundance: -
d_gene: -
j_gene: TRBJ1-2
v_gene: TRBV9
CDR3aa: CASSVAGTGGYTF
CDR3nt: TGTGCCAGCAGCGTAGCTGGGACTGGGGGCTACACCTTC

abundance: once
d_gene: -
j_gene: TRBJ2-4
v_gene: TRBV6-2/TRBV6-3
CDR3aa: CASSPPGLAKNIQYF
CDR3nt: TGTGCCAGCAGCCCCCCGGGACTAGCCAAAAACATTCAGTACTTC

abundance: -
d_gene: -
j_gene: TRBJ1-3
v_gene: TRBV27
CDR3aa: CASSFLPRRVESGNTIYF
CDR3nt: TGTGCCAGCAGTTTCCTTCCCCGAAGGGTGGAATCTGGAAACACCATATATTTT

abundance: -
d_gene: -
j_gene: TRBJ1-6
v_gene: TRBV5-1
CDR3aa: CASSLDGTGNSPLHF
CDR3nt: TGCGCCAGCAGCTTGGACGGGACGGGGAATTCACCCCTCCACTTT

abundance: -
d_gene: -
j_gene: TRBJ2-7
v_gene: TRBV7-8
CDR3aa: CASSVGPLLSSYEQYF
CDR3nt: TGTGCCAGCAGCGTGGGACCGCTCTTGAGCTCCTACGAGCAGTACTTC

abundance: -
d_gene: -
j_gene: TRBJ1-5
v_gene: TRBV5-6
CDR3aa: CASSFRTGGRQPQHF
CDR3nt: TGTGCCAGCAGCTTCCGGACGGGGGGTCGTCAGCCCCAGCATTTT